This T cell receptor (beta chain) appears in the sequencing data of a study of T-cell memory formation after mild COVID-19. Using constant-segment primers, 5'RACE produced TCR alpha and TCR beta cDNA libraries carrying sample barcodes and UMIs. A single record per CDR3 protein comes from TCRdb applying MiXCR to the 5' RACE reads. The sample has about half a million distinct CDR3 sequences; roughly 18% are singletons. Study-level findings and limits: CD4+ contracting clones were mainly CM and EM; CD8+ ones, EMRA. Contracting clones from day 15 to 85 had balanced CD4/CD8; later expanders favoured CD4+.

There are many counts of this clonotype. Its antigen remains unknown. This CDR3 has 15 amino acids. Germline V gives CDR1 MNHNY, CDR2 SVGAGI (reference sequence). The germline V and J ends were trimmed by 2 bases and 5 bases, with 13 bases remaining between them. J is TRBJ2-1 and V is TRBV6-6; possible D gene TRBD1, 6 bases. This receptor was taken from an adult woman who had mild COVID-19 (a few samples of this study predate the infection). Cell type and time point are not known. Sequences were obtained from PBMCs or a T cell subset sorted from them (not recorded which). CDR3 protein: CASSYLPGTNNEQFF. CDR3 coding DNA: TGTGCCAGCAGTTACCTGCCCGGGACAAACAATGAGCAGTTCTTC.